This TCR beta chain was recovered during a study of shared clonotypes between healthy human individuals. The assay was immunoSEQ multiplex PCR, and TCRdb's table has in-frame clones only and misses some. The sample lists roughly 700,000 clones; 90% were seen once. The CDR3 consists of 15 residues. The chain has TRBV21-1 and TRBJ2-2; whether TRBD1, the table's D call, matches the DNA was not checked. TRBV21-1 is tagged as a pseudogene. What was sequenced was memory CD8+ T cells from PBMCs. Subset reported: CD45RO+ cells pooled with CCR7-negative TemRA cells. The source of this sequence is a man in his late teens or twenties in good health. Some clones in this sample may be carry-over from other donors' samples. The CDR3 bases are TGTGCCAGCAGCAAACCGAAACAGGGGACCGGGGAGCTGTTTTTT. The encoded protein is CASSKPKQGTGELFF.